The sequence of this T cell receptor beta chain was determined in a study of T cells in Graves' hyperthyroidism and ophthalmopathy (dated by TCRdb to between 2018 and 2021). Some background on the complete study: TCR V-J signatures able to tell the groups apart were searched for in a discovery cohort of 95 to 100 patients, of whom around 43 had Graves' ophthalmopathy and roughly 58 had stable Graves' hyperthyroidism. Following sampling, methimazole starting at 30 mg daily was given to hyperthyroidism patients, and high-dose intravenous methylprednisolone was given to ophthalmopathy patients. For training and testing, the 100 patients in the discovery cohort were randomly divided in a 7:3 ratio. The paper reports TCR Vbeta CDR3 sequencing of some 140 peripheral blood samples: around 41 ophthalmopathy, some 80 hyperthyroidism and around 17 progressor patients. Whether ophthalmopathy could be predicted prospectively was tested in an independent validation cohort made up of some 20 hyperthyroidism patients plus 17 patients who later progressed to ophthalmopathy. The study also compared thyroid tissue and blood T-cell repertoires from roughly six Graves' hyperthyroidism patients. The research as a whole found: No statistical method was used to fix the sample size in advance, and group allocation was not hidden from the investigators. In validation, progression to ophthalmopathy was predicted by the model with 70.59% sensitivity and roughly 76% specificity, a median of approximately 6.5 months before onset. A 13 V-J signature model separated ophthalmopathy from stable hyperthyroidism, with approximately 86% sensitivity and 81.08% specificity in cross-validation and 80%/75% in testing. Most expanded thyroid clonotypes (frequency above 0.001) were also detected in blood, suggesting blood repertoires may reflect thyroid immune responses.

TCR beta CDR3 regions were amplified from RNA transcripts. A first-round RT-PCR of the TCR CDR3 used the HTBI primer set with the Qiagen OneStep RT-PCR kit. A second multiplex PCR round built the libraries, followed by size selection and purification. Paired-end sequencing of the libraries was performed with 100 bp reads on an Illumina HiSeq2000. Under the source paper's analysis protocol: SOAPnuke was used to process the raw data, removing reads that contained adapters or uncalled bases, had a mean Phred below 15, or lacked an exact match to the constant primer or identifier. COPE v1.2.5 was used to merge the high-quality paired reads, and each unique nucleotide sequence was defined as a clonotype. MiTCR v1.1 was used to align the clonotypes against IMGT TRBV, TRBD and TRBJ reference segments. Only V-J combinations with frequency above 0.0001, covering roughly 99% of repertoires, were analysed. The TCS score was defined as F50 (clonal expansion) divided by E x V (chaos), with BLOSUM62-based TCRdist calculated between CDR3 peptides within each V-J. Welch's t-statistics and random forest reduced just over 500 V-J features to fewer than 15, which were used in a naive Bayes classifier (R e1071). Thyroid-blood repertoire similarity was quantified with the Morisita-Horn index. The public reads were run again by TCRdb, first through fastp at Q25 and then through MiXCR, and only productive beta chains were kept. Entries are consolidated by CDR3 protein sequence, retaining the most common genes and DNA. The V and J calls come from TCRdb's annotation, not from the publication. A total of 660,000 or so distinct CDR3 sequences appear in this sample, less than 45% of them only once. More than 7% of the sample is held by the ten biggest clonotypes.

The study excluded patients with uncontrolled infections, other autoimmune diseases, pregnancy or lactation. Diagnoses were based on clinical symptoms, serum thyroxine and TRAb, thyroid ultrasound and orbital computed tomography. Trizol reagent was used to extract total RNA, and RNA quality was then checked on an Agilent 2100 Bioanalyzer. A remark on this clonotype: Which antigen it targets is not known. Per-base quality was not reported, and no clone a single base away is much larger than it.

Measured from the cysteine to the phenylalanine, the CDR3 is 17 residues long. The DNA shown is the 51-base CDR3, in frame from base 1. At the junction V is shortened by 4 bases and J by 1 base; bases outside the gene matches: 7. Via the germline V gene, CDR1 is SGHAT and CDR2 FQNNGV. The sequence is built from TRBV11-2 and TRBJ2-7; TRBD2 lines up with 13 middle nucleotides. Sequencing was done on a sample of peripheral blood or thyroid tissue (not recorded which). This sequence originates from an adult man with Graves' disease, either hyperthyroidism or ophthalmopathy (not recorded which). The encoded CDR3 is CASSSQGTSGDSYEQYF. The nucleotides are TGTGCCAGCAGCTCACAAGGGACTAGCGGGGATTCCTACGAGCAGTACTTC.